The entry below gives a single TCR beta chain sequence along with its context. Its antigen is not known. In the PCR, 60 Vbeta and 13 Jbeta primers were used. Sequencing was performed with immunoSEQ multiplex PCR; in TCRdb, only in-frame clones are kept and a portion is missing. The sample lists about 96,000 clones; approximately 75% were seen once. The CDR3 totals 17 residues. Germline V gives CDR1 SGHAT, CDR2 FQNNGV. The J segment lost 0 bases and the V segment lost 1 base, leaving 7 bases of the junction unmatched. The data were obtained in a study of cytomegalovirus exposure and HLA in healthy donors. Study results and caveats: In an earlier analysis, most TCR beta V segments were productive about 90% or about 30% of the time.

The source is a female donor in good health and CMV-seropositive. This sequence joins TRBV11-2 and TRBJ2-7, with 9 bases matching TRBD1. The material sequenced was PBMCs. The CDR3 coding sequence is TGTGCCAGCAGCTTAGGGCCGAGGGACAGGGCCTCCTACGAGCAGTACTTC. Encoded protein: CASSLGPRDRASYEQYF.